This TCR beta chain was captured in a study of T-cell memory formation after mild COVID-19. From germline, CDR1 is KGHSH and CDR2 LQKENI. The CDR3 length is 15 residues. V lost 6 bases and J lost 3; bases outside the gene matches: 10. MiXCR, run by TCRdb on the 5' RACE reads, gives a single entry per CDR3 protein. The sample holds around 430,000 distinct CDR3 sequences, about 15% seen once. The rearrangement links TRBV18 to TRBJ1-2, with 7 positions matching TRBD1. Sequencing input: PBMCs or a T cell subset sorted from them (not recorded which). This clonotype was obtained from a man aged 18 to 30 who had mild COVID-19 (a few samples of this study predate the infection). Cell type and time point are not known. CDR3 in DNA: TGTGCCAGCTCTCAACTACAGGGGACAGACTATGGCTACACCTTC. Protein: CASSQLQGTDYGYTF.